The present T cell receptor beta chain was sequenced within a study of blood T cell repertoires in COVID-19. Study details: Nucleic acid was either cDNA or gDNA, and it came from T cells, B-cell-depleted T cells, or PBMCs.

Germline lookup yields CDR1 SNHLY and CDR2 FYNNEI. The CDR3 is 14 residues long. Authors' data handling: How many nucleated cells were present was estimated from reference gene primer amplification. Profiling relied on immunoSEQ multiplex PCR, and the TCRdb table lists in-frame clones only, not all of them. Clone size and V and J calls were adopted from that table, with D and trimming inferred from the DNA. Found here are 90,000 to 130,000 clones, roughly 86% of them singletons; the top ten hold 4.5%. Points on this clone: Relative to the germline gene, one junction end is altered; a read error may explain this.

V gene TRBV2 combines with J gene TRBJ1-1, with 7 bases that match TRBD1. The sequence came from a man aged 35-49 years with acute or convalescent COVID-19. The sample consisted of peripheral blood. The CDR3 region has the DNA TGTGCCAGCAGGGAAGCGACAGGGAGTACTGAAGCTTTCTTT. Translating gives CASREATGSTEAFF.